Below, 7 T cell receptor beta chains from the same sample are listed, as sequenced in a study of T cell responses to AZD1222 COVID-19 vaccine. The protocol was immunoSEQ multiplex PCR, while the TCRdb copy is restricted to in-frame clones and leaves out a portion. There are about 140,000 clones in the sample; about 92% occur only once, and roughly 12% lies in the top ten. Sequencing used peripheral blood, obtained after recovery from COVID-19. The receptors here all came from an adult who had recovered from COVID-19.

CDR3 nucleotides: TGTGCCAGCAGCAAAGTTAGGGGAAAGGGCAATCAGCCCCAGCATTTT. Translation: CASSKVRGKGNQPQHF. The chain employs TRBV21-1 and TRBJ1-5; TRBD1 is taken as the D call from the table, unchecked against the DNA. TRBV21-1 is recorded as a pseudogene. The CDR3 runs to 16 residues.

This chain uses TRBV5-6 with TRBJ2-2; the D gene could be TRBD1 or TRBD2 (6 bases each). The CDR3 runs to 16 residues. With 3 bases removed from V and 6 bases from J, the gap between germline ends came to 18 bases. CDR1 is SGHDT and CDR2 is YYEEEE in the germline V gene. The CDR3 protein is CASSSLQGGEAGELFF. DNA for the CDR3: TGTGCCAGCAGCTCACTACAGGGAGGAGAGGCCGGGGAGCTGTTTTTT.

CDR3 region: CASSTGTGQLTYEQYF. The DNA for the CDR3 is TGTGCCAGCAGCACCGGAACGGGACAGTTGACCTACGAGCAGTACTTC. The gene calls are TRBV7-6 and TRBJ2-7, with 7 bases matching TRBD1. Germline V CDR1 and CDR2: SGHVS, FNYEAQ. The CDR3 consists of 16 residues. The V and J ends lost 5 bases and 2 bases, in that order; junction bases with no gene match: 12.

The rearrangement links TRBV28 to TRBJ2-5, with D tentatively TRBD2 (6 bases). With 4 bases removed from V and 4 bases from J, the gap between germline ends came to 10 bases. Germline V lookup: CDR1 MDHEN, CDR2 SYDVKM. The length of the CDR3 is 13 residues. CDR3 coding DNA: TGTGCCAGCAGTTGGGGACTGAGAGAGACCCAGTACTTC. Protein sequence: CASSWGLRETQYF.

The chain employs TRBV4-1 and TRBJ2-5; D possibly corresponds to TRBD2 (5 bases). Germline loops: CDR1 MGHRA, CDR2 YSYEKL. The V end lost 1 base, the J end lost 2 bases, and 17 bases lay between the germline ends. This CDR3 is built from 17 residues. The CDR3 DNA reads as TGCGCCAGCAGCCAAGGAGTGTTAGGCATAGCGCAAGAGACCCAGTACTTC. It codes for CASSQGVLGIAQETQYF.

The rearrangement uses TRBV7-6 and TRBJ2-5; no definite D call. The CDR3 has 11 residues. Trimming shortened V by 1 base and J by 7 bases, and 4 bases separated the two germline ends. In germline, CDR1 is SGHVS, CDR2 FNYEAQ. CDR3 nucleotide sequence: TGTGCCAGCAGCTTAGATGGGACCCAGTACTTC. Protein sequence: CASSLDGTQYF. The full variable domain, completed using reference TRBV7-6 and TRBJ2-5, is GAGVSQSPRYKVTKRGQDVALRCDPISGHVSLYWYRQALGQGPEFLTYFNYEAQQDKSGLPNDRFSAERPEGSISTLTIQRTEQRDSAMYRCASSLDGTQYFGPGTRLLVL.

The chain uses TRBV7-2 and TRBJ1-5; 9 bases fit TRBD1. This CDR3 comprises 15 residues. V shed 4 bases and J 1 base; nucleotides not matched to a gene: 2. Germline loops: CDR1 SGHTA, CDR2 FQGNSA. The CDR3 loop is CASSWTGESNQPQHF. As DNA, the CDR3 is TGTGCCAGCAGCTGGACAGGGGAAAGCAATCAGCCCCAGCATTTT.